This passage covers 32 T cell receptor beta chains from one sample sequenced in a study of blood T cell repertoires in COVID-19. TCRdb keeps only in-frame clones here, not all; method: immunoSEQ multiplex PCR. This table has around 95,000 clones, around four fifths appearing once. Material for sequencing was peripheral blood. These receptor sequences come from a woman in her seventies with acute or convalescent COVID-19.

The rearrangement links TRBV29-1 to TRBJ1-1; D uncertain. The CDR3 has 15 amino acids. CDR1 and CDR2 from the germline V gene are SQVTM and ANQGSEA. V lost 3 bases, J lost 2 bases, and 16 bases lay in between. The CDR3 DNA follows: TGCAGCGTTGACTCCGGGAGGGCCAAAAACACTGAAGCTTTCTTT. This gives the protein CSVDSGRAKNTEAFF.

This clone came up a few times. The chain joins TRBV30 to TRBJ2-2; 9 nucleotides match TRBD1. This CDR3 spans 16 amino acids. Germline V gene lookup returns CDR1 GTSNPN and CDR2 SVGIG (reference sequence). J was trimmed by 5 bases and V by 3 bases; bases with no gene match: 10. CDR3 sequence: CAWSPPRGQGTGELFF. The DNA for the CDR3 is TGTGCCTGGAGCCCCCCCCGCGGACAGGGGACCGGGGAGCTGTTTTTT.

The chain uses TRBV30 and TRBJ1-2; D ambiguous. The length of the CDR3 is 12 residues. The V end was cut by 1 base, the J end by 8 bases, with 11 bases between. Germline-derived CDR1 and CDR2 are GTSNPN and SVGIG (reference sequence). The CDR3 DNA reads TGTGCCTGGAGTGGAACCGTTCGGGGCTACACCTTC. It codes for CAWSGTVRGYTF.

This chain joins TRBV6-2 or TRBV6-3 and TRBJ1-2; the D gene is possibly TRBD1 (5 bases). V was cut by 4 bases and J by 5 bases, with 20 bases left in between. This CDR3 region has 16 residues. Germline loops: CDR1 MNHEY, CDR2 SVGEGT. The CDR3 is CASSSDTRTSDYGYTF. CDR3 DNA sequence: TGTGCCAGCAGTTCGGACACACGTACGTCGGATTATGGCTACACCTTC.

The J gene is TRBJ2-5, the V gene TRBV29-1; 11 nucleotides line up with TRBD2. CDR3 length: 16 amino acids. V lost 3 bases to trimming and J lost 2 bases; unmatched junction nucleotides: 8. Germline V CDR1 and CDR2: SQVTM, ANQGSEA. This CDR3 is CSVDRRASGGQETQYF. The CDR3 coding sequence is TGCAGCGTTGATCGAAGAGCTAGCGGGGGGCAAGAGACCCAGTACTTC.

This sequence joins TRBV2 and TRBJ1-2; 9 nucleotides agree with TRBD1. Per germline, CDR1 SNHLY and CDR2 FYNNEI. Trimming took 0 bases from V and 0 from J; bases not matched to a gene: 8. This CDR3 comprises 18 residues. Here the CDR3 reads CASSEALQGTGSNYGYTF. The CDR3 DNA follows: TGTGCCAGCAGTGAAGCGCTTCAGGGGACAGGGTCTAACTATGGCTACACCTTC. Full variable domain (outside the CDR3, taken from reference TRBV2 and TRBJ1-2): EPEVTQTPSHQVTQMGQEVILRCVPISNHLYFYWYRQILGQKVEFLVSFYNNEISEKSEIFDDQFSVERPDGSNFTLKIRSTKLEDSAMYFCASSEALQGTGSNYGYTFGSGTRLTVV.

This sequence joins TRBV12-3 or TRBV12-4 and TRBJ2-2; 7 bases match TRBD1. The CDR3 is made up of 13 amino acids. V dropped 6 bases and J dropped 6; count of bases not matched to a gene: 4. The CDR3 DNA follows: TGTGCCAGCAGACGCCAGGGGGCCGGGGAGCTGTTTTTT. Translation: CASRRQGAGELFF.

This sequence joins TRBV5-1 and TRBJ2-7, with 7 nucleotides matching TRBD1. J was trimmed by 5 bases and V by 4 bases; bases with no gene match: 12. The CDR3 has 15 amino acids. Looked up from germline, CDR1 is SGHRS and CDR2 is YFSETQ. CDR3 sequence (DNA): TGCGCCAGCAGCATGAGGGGCAGGGGGTTCGACGAGCAGTACTTC. Residues: CASSMRGRGFDEQYF.

The chain has TRBV19 and TRBJ2-5; 7 bases align to TRBD2. The germline CDR1 and CDR2 sequences are LNHDA and SQIVND (reference sequence). Germline trimming cut 2 bases from V and 4 bases from J; bases unmatched to any gene: 4. The CDR3 spans 14 residues. CDR3 sequence: CASSISERGETQYF. The CDR3, as DNA: TGTGCCAGTAGTATAAGTGAGCGGGGAGAGACCCAGTACTTC.

V usage is TRBV6-5 and J usage is TRBJ2-2, with TRBD1 identical over 7 bases. J gave up 4 bases and V 11 bases, and 7 bases lay outside the gene matches. CDR1 and CDR2 from the germline V gene are MNHEY and SVGAGI. This CDR3 has 13 amino acids. This chain's CDR3 is CAGRDSFTGELFF. CDR3 bases: TGTGCCGGACGGGACAGTTTCACCGGGGAGCTGTTTTTT.

This clone was observed at least ten times. The chain combines TRBV10-3 with TRBJ1-3; D ambiguous. V lost 3 bases and J lost 0, with 3 bases in between. CDR3 length: 13 amino acids. The germline CDR1 and CDR2 sequences are ENHRY and SYGVKD. The CDR3 loop is CAISDSSGNTIYF. CDR3 DNA sequence: TGTGCCATCAGTGACAGCTCTGGAAACACCATATATTTT.

Only one count was recorded for this clone. The chain combines TRBV27 with TRBJ1-4, with a weak D call TRBD1 (6 bases). Germline assignment: CDR1 MNHEY and CDR2 SMNVEV (reference sequence). V lost 3 bases and J 1 base, leaving 6 bases between the germline ends. This CDR3 is built from 14 residues. The CDR3 loop is CASSFRGTNEKLFF. The CDR3 DNA reads TGTGCCAGCAGTTTCAGGGGAACTAATGAAAAACTGTTTTTT. The full variable domain, rest sourced from reference TRBV27 and TRBJ1-4, is EAQVTQNPRYLITVTGKKLTVTCSQNMNHEYMSWYRQDPGLGLRQIYYSMNVEVTDKGDVPEGYKVSRKEKRNFPLILESPSPNQTSLYFCASSFRGTNEKLFFGSGTQLSVL.

J is TRBJ1-5 and V is TRBV4-1, with D unclear. The germline V gene has CDR1 MGHRA and CDR2 YSYEKL. The CDR3 runs 16 residues. The V end lost 1 base, the J end lost 2 bases, and 12 bases lay between the germline ends. CDR3 nucleotides: TGCGCCAGCAGCCAAGGACATTCACCGGGCAATCAGCCCCAGCATTTT. Translated: CASSQGHSPGNQPQHF.

Only one count was recorded for this clone. The rearrangement joins TRBV12-3 or TRBV12-4 to TRBJ1-1; D is unresolved. The V gene lost 4 bases and the J gene lost 6 bases, with 12 bases spanning the gap. The CDR3 sequence is 13 residues long. The CDR3 loop reads CASSWLQPSEAFF. CDR3 in DNA: TGTGCCAGCAGTTGGCTTCAACCGTCTGAAGCTTTCTTT.

The rearrangement uses TRBV21-1 and TRBJ1-1; TRBD1 reflects the table's D call only, with no check against the DNA. TRBV21-1 is termed a pseudogene. The CDR3 is 11 amino acids. The CDR3 DNA reads as TGTGCCAGATGTTCAGGGGAAGGGGCTTTCTTT. This gives the protein CARCSGEGAFF.

The genes are TRBV6-5 and TRBJ1-2, with 9 bases fitting TRBD1. Germline values: CDR1 MNHEY, CDR2 SVGAGI. With 2 bases clipped from V and 8 bases from J, the junction kept 12 bases outside the gene matches. The CDR3 contains 16 residues. The CDR3 loop is CASSYGIGTGRWGYTF. For the CDR3, the DNA is TGTGCCAGCAGTTACGGGATTGGGACAGGGCGGTGGGGCTACACCTTC.

The CDR3 loop reads CASSLSGELFF. Here the CDR3 DNA reads TGCGCCAGCAGTCTCAGTGGGGAGCTGTTTTTT. The V call is TRBV5-1, the J call TRBJ2-2; D unresolved. This CDR3 spans 11 amino acids. CDR1 and CDR2 (germline): SGHRS, YFSETQ. V was cut by 5 bases and J by 8 bases, with 7 bases left in between.

J is TRBJ1-2 and V is TRBV3-1 (or the pseudogene TRBV3-2), with 9 bases matching TRBD1. V dropped 8 bases and J dropped 3; count of bases not matched to a gene: 7. Germline assignment: CDR1 LGHDT and CDR2 YNNKEL (reference sequence). CDR3 length equals 14 residues. CDR3 nucleotide sequence: TGTGCCAGCGGACGACAGGGGGTCGACTATGGCTACACCTTC. It encodes CASGRQGVDYGYTF.

The V call is TRBV7-7, the J call TRBJ2-5; 8 positions match TRBD2. The CDR3 totals 13 residues. J lost 5 bases, V lost 8 bases, and 7 bases had no gene match. CDR1 is SSHAT and CDR2 is FNYEAQ in the germline V gene (reference sequence). CDR3 sequence: CASCQERGETQYF. CDR3 sequence (DNA): TGTGCCAGCTGCCAGGAGCGGGGGGAGACCCAGTACTTC.

This sequence joins TRBV28 and TRBJ2-5; 9 nucleotides agree with TRBD2. Germline V gene sequence: CDR1 MDHEN, CDR2 SYDVKM. With V trimmed by 8 bases and J by 1 base, 5 bases remained unmatched. The CDR3 loop spans 14 amino acids. CDR3 DNA: TGTGCCAGCGAAGCTAGCGGGGCCCAAGAGACCCAGTACTTC. The encoded protein is CASEASGAQETQYF. The whole variable domain, filled in from reference TRBV28 and TRBJ2-5, reads DVKVTQSSRYLVKRTGEKVFLECVQDMDHENMFWYRQDPGLGLRLIYFSYDVKMKEKGDIPEGYSVSREKKERFSLILESASTNQTSMYLCASEASGAQETQYFGPGTRLLVL.

The chain links TRBV3-1 (or the pseudogene TRBV3-2) to TRBJ2-5, with D tentatively TRBD1 (7 bases). CDR3 size: 15 residues. V lost 0 bases, J lost 5 bases, and 13 bases lay in between. From germline, CDR1 is LGHDT and CDR2 YNNKEL (reference sequence). CDR3 in DNA: TGTGCCAGCAGCCAAGATTCCAGGGGGGTGGAGACCCAGTACTTC. It codes for CASSQDSRGVETQYF.

V usage is TRBV7-2 and J usage is TRBJ1-6; D is ambiguous. Germline-derived CDR1 and CDR2 are SGHTA and FQGNSA. This CDR3 region has 15 residues. V lost 0 bases and J 2 bases, leaving 5 bases between the germline ends. The CDR3 nucleotides are TGTGCCAGCAGCTTAGCCGGGGCCTATAATTCACCCCTCCACTTT. This gives the protein CASSLAGAYNSPLHF.

The chain couples TRBV14 to TRBJ2-5, with 7 nucleotides matching TRBD1. Germline values: CDR1 SGHDN, CDR2 FVKESK. The CDR3 spans 14 residues. V shed 6 bases, J shed 6 bases, and the junction held 10 bases outside the gene matches. DNA of the CDR3: TGTGCCAGCAGTCAGACAGGGACGTACCAGACCCAGTACTTC. This sequence encodes CASSQTGTYQTQYF.

The chain joins TRBV4-1 to TRBJ1-6; no firm D call. This CDR3 spans 17 amino acids. V gave up 4 bases and J gave up 0 bases, with 13 bases separating them. Germline CDR1 reads MGHRA; CDR2 reads YSYEKL. DNA for the CDR3: TGCGCCAGCAGCCCCGGAGAGGAGGACTCCTATAATTCACCCCTCCACTTT. This codes for CASSPGEEDSYNSPLHF.

V gene TRBV7-8 combines with J gene TRBJ2-3; 8 nucleotides agree with TRBD2. Germline values: CDR1 SGHVS, CDR2 FQNEAQ. The length of the CDR3 is 17 residues. Trimming removed 2 bases from V and 0 bases from J; junction bases left unmatched: 7. CDR3 sequence (DNA): TGTGCCAGCAGCTTAATAAGGGGACTAGTAAGCACAGATACGCAGTATTTT. This codes for CASSLIRGLVSTDTQYF.

The V and J genes are TRBV7-8 and TRBJ2-7; TRBD2 aligns across 10 bases. CDR3 length equals 15 residues. J lost 4 bases, V lost 5 bases, and 8 bases had no gene match. Germline V gene sequence: CDR1 SGHVS, CDR2 FQNEAQ. The CDR3 region is CASSPRAGGIYEQYF. The CDR3 DNA follows: TGTGCCAGCAGCCCTAGAGCGGGGGGGATTTACGAGCAGTACTTC.

This chain connects TRBV15 to TRBJ2-7; 12 nucleotides agree with TRBD1. From germline, CDR1 is LNHNV and CDR2 YYDKDF (reference sequence). This CDR3 has 14 amino acids. With V trimmed by 11 bases and J by 5 bases, 10 bases remained unmatched. CDR3 DNA sequence: TGTGCCGTGCCTCGGGACAGGGGGCAGGACGAGCAGTACTTC. Translating it yields CAVPRDRGQDEQYF.

This clone was counted at least ten times. The chain couples TRBV11-2 to TRBJ2-4; no clear D gene. The CDR3 has 14 amino acids. V lost 1 base and J lost 0, with 4 bases in between. Germline CDR1 reads SGHAT; CDR2 reads FQNNGV. The CDR3 loop is CASSLALAKNIQYF. CDR3 DNA sequence: TGTGCCAGCAGCTTAGCTTTAGCCAAAAACATTCAGTACTTC.

CDR3 in amino acids: CASRNVDSSNQPQHF. The CDR3 DNA is TGTGCCAGTAGGAACGTCGACAGTTCCAATCAGCCCCAGCATTTT. V and J are TRBV19 and TRBJ1-5; TRBD1 is a possible D gene (5 bases). The CDR3 is 15 residues long. V was pared by 6 bases and J by 3 bases, with 15 bases between. Per the germline V gene, CDR1 is LNHDA and CDR2 is SQIVND (reference sequence).

The chain is built from TRBV19 and TRBJ2-1, with 9 bases lining up with TRBD2. Germline values: CDR1 LNHDA, CDR2 SQIVND (reference sequence). The CDR3 totals 17 residues. V trimming: 4 bases; J trimming: 6 bases; junction bases outside the gene matches: 13. The chain's CDR3 is CASSSRGLGLAGNEQFF. The CDR3 DNA is TGTGCCAGTAGTAGCCGTGGTCTGGGACTAGCAGGCAATGAGCAGTTCTTC.

The V call is TRBV19, the J call TRBJ2-5; no firm D call. Looked up from germline, CDR1 is LNHDA and CDR2 is SQIVND (reference sequence). This CDR3 spans 14 amino acids. The germline V and J ends were trimmed by 2 bases and 2 bases, with 9 bases remaining between them. The DNA for the CDR3 is TGTGCCAGTAGTATACAGGCAGCTCAAGAGACCCAGTACTTC. It encodes CASSIQAAQETQYF.

The chain links TRBV9 to TRBJ1-1; D is perhaps TRBD1 (5 bases). CDR1 and CDR2 from the germline V gene are SGDLS and YYNGEE. V lost 4 bases and J 4 bases, leaving 17 bases between the germline ends. The length of the CDR3 is 15 residues. DNA for the CDR3: TGTGCCAGCAGCCCGCTCGGGGGAGATGCCACTGAAGCTTTCTTT. Its protein is CASSPLGGDATEAFF.